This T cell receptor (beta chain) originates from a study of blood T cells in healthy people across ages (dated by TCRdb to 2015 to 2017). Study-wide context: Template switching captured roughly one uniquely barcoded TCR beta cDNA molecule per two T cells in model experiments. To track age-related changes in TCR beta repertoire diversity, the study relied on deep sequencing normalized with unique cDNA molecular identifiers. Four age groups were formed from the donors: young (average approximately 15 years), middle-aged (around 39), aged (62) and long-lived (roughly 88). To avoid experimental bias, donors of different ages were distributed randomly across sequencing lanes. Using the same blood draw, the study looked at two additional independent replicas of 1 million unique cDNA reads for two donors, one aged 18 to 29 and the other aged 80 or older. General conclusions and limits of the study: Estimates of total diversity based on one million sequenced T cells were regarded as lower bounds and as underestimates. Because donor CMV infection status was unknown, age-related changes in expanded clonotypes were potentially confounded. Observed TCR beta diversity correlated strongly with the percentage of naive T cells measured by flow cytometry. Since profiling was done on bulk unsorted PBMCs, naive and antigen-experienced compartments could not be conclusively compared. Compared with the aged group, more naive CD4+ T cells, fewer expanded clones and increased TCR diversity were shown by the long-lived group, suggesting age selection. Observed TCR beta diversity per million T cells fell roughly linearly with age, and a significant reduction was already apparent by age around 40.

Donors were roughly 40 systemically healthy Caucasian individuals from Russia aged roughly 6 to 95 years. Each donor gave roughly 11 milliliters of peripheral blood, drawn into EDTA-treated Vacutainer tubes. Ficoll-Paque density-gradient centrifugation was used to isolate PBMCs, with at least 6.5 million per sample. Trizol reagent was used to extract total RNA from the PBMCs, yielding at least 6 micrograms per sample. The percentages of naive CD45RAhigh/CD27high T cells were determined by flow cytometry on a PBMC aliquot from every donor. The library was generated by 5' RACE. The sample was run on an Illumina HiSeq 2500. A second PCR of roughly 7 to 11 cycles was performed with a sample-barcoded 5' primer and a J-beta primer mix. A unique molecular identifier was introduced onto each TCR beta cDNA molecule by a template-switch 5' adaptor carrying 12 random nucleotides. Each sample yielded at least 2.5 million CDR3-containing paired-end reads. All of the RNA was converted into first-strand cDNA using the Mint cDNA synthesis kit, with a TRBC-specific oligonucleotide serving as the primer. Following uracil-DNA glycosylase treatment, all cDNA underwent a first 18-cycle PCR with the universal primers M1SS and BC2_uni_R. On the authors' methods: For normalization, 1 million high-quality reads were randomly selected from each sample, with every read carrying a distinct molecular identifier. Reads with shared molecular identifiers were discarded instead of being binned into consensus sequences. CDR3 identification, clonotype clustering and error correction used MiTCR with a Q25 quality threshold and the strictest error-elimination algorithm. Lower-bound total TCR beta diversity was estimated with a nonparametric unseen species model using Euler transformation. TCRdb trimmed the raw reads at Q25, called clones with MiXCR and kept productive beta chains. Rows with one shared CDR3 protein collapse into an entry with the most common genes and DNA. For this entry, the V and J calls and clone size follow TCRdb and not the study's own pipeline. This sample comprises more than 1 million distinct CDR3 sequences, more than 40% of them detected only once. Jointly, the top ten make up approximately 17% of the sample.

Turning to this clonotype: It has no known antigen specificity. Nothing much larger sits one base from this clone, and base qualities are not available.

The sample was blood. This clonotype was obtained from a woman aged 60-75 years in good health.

This receptor carries the CDR3 CASSQTRGLSVEQFF. The DNA is as follows: TGTGCCAGCAGCCAAACCCGGGGACTGAGCGTAGAGCAGTTCTTC. The chain is encoded by TRBV3-1 joined to TRBJ2-1; a tentative D match to TRBD2 spans 6 bases. From the cysteine up to the phenylalanine, the CDR3 has a length of 15 residues. Only the CDR3 DNA stays, 45 bases, in frame from base 1. V is cut by 2 bases and J by 10 bases, and the space between the germline ends is 18 bases. CDR1 LGHDT and CDR2 YNNKEL are derived from the germline V gene (reference sequence).